One sample yielded the 22 T cell receptor beta chains listed below, sequenced in a study of blood T cell repertoires in COVID-19. The method was immunoSEQ multiplex PCR; TCRdb's version includes in-frame clones alone and lacks a portion of them. The data show about 300,000 clones, with approximately 90% seen just once and less than 6% held by the top ten. Sequencing input: PBMCs or T cells enriched from blood (not recorded which). Every receptor here comes from a young woman who had recovered from COVID-19.

This clone was counted only a few times. The gene calls are TRBV7-2 and TRBJ2-1; TRBD1 is a possible D gene (6 bases). Trimming cost V 1 base and J 0 bases, with 13 bases left between them. CDR1 is SGHTA and CDR2 is FQGNSA in the germline V gene. This CDR3 has 17 amino acids. The DNA for the CDR3 is TGTGCCAGCAGCTTAGTTAGCAGGGGCCGCTCCTACAATGAGCAGTTCTTC. Translation: CASSLVSRGRSYNEQFF. The whole variable domain, filled in from reference TRBV7-2 and TRBJ2-1, reads GAGVSQSPSNKVTEKGKDVELRCDPISGHTALYWYRQSLGQGLEFLIYFQGNSAPDKSGLPSDRFSAERTGGSVSTLTIQRTQQEDSAVYLCASSLVSRGRSYNEQFFGPGTRLTVL.

The V gene is TRBV30, the J gene TRBJ1-1, with 10 bases matching TRBD1. The germline V gene encodes CDR1 GTSNPN and CDR2 SVGIG (reference sequence). The CDR3 has 14 amino acids. The V gene end was trimmed by 3 bases and the J gene end by 11 bases; junction bases not matched to a gene: 12. CDR3 amino acids: CAWRQTGGSKNAFF. CDR3 nucleotides: TGTGCCTGGAGGCAGACAGGGGGCTCCAAAAACGCTTTCTTT.

This clone has just a few counts. The chain couples TRBV10-3 to TRBJ1-5, with D perhaps TRBD1 (6 bases). Germline-derived CDR1 and CDR2 are ENHRY and SYGVKD. The CDR3 has 14 residues. V was shortened by 10 bases and J by 2 bases, with 15 bases between the two germline ends. The CDR3 reads CATLGQQGNQPQHF. As DNA, the CDR3 is TGTGCCACTCTAGGACAGCAGGGCAATCAGCCCCAGCATTTT.

J is TRBJ2-1 and V is TRBV2; 9 nucleotides line up with TRBD2. Losses at the gene ends were 3 bases for V and 13 bases for J; bases not matched to a gene: 7. The CDR3 is 13 residues long. Germline CDR1 is SNHLY and CDR2 is FYNNEI. The CDR3 loop reads CASSDVGLAGQFF. The CDR3 nucleotides read TGTGCCAGCAGTGACGTCGGGCTAGCGGGACAGTTCTTC.

The rearrangement links TRBV7-3 to TRBJ1-1; D remains ambiguous. Germline CDR1 SGHTA, CDR2 FQGTGA. V was shortened by 4 bases and J by 5 bases, with 20 bases between the two germline ends. The CDR3 runs to 16 residues. The CDR3 sequence: CASSSQRLAGGTEAFF. CDR3 in DNA: TGTGCCAGCAGCTCCCAAAGATTGGCCGGCGGGACTGAAGCTTTCTTT.

The chain recombines TRBV30 with TRBJ1-2; D might be TRBD1 (5 bases). V was clipped by 4 bases and J by 5 bases, with 11 bases between them. There are 12 residues in the CDR3. The germline gives CDR1 GTSNPN, CDR2 SVGIG (reference sequence). The CDR3 loop is CAWTPDTYGYTF. CDR3 DNA: TGTGCCTGGACTCCGGACACATATGGCTACACCTTC.

The rearrangement joins TRBV4-3 to TRBJ1-6; 10 bases agree with TRBD1. J lost 5 bases, V lost 4 bases, and 2 bases had no gene match. The CDR3 totals 15 residues. The V gene's germline CDR1 is LGHNA and CDR2 YSLEER. The CDR3 region is CASSLDRGDNSPLHF. The CDR3, as DNA: TGCGCCAGCAGCCTGGACAGGGGGGATAATTCACCCCTCCACTTT.

This chain's CDR3 is CASSQSGTSGLSYEQYF. In DNA, the CDR3 is TGTGCCAGCAGCCAGTCCGGGACTAGCGGGCTAAGCTACGAGCAGTACTTC. This chain uses TRBV7-9 with TRBJ2-7; TRBD2 agrees at 12 bases. The CDR3 totals 17 residues. With V trimmed by 5 bases and J by 3 bases, 11 bases remained unmatched. Germline V gene sequence: CDR1 SEHNR, CDR2 FQNEAQ (reference sequence).

DNA of the CDR3: TGTGCCAGCAGCTTAACGTGGGGCCCGTTACAAACTTCTGGCTACACCTTC. It is translated as CASSLTWGPLQTSGYTF. The chain combines TRBV7-2 with TRBJ1-2, with D tentatively TRBD1 (5 bases). CDR3 length equals 17 residues. CDR1 is SGHTA, CDR2 FQGNSA, per germline. Trimming cost V 2 bases and J 7 bases, with 23 bases left between them.

The chain couples TRBV6-5 to TRBJ1-2, with no clear D. The CDR3 runs 12 residues. V lost 6 bases and J 6 bases, leaving 11 bases between the germline ends. Germline assignment: CDR1 MNHEY and CDR2 SVGAGI. The CDR3 loop reads CASRRGFDGYTF. CDR3 in DNA: TGTGCCAGCAGACGGGGTTTCGATGGCTACACCTTC.

J is TRBJ1-4 and V is TRBV18; 9 positions agree with TRBD1. The CDR3 runs 15 residues. The V segment lost 2 bases and the J segment 10 bases; nucleotides outside the gene matches: 8. Germline values: CDR1 KGHSH, CDR2 LQKENI. For the CDR3, the DNA is TGTGCCAGCTCACCAGGGACAGGGTCTTTGGGAAAACTGTTTTTT. As protein: CASSPGTGSLGKLFF. Filled out from reference TRBV18 and TRBJ1-4, the complete variable domain reads NAGVMQNPRHLVRRRGQEARLRCSPMKGHSHVYWYRQLPEEGLKFMVYLQKENIIDESGMPKERFSAEFPKEGPSILRIQQVVRGDSAAYFCASSPGTGSLGKLFFGSGTQLSVL.

The chain carries TRBV30 and TRBJ1-3; D is possibly TRBD1 (5 bases). This CDR3 has 14 amino acids. V was shortened by 2 bases and J by 3 bases, with 11 bases between the two germline ends. Germline-derived CDR1 and CDR2 are GTSNPN and SVGIG (reference sequence). CDR3 coding DNA: TGTGCCTGGAGTCTTAGGGGATATGGAAACACCATATATTTT. This gives the protein CAWSLRGYGNTIYF. Using reference TRBV30 and TRBJ1-3 for the parts outside the CDR3, the full variable domain is SQTIHQWPATLVQPVGSPLSLECTVEGTSNPNLYWYRQAAGRGLQLLFYSVGIGQISSEVPQNLSASRPQDRQFILSSKKLLLSDSGFYLCAWSLRGYGNTIYFGEGSWLTVV.

The chain links TRBV5-1 to TRBJ1-2; TRBD1 matches at 7 bases. This CDR3 is built from 12 residues. Germline V gene data show CDR1 as SGHRS and CDR2 as YFSETQ. V dropped 5 bases and J dropped 8; count of bases not matched to a gene: 6. The CDR3 DNA reads TGCGCCAGCAGGACAGGGTTCGAGGGCTACACCTTC. Translating gives CASRTGFEGYTF.

The V gene is TRBV20-1, the J gene TRBJ2-3, with D unresolved. V was shortened by 6 bases and J by 6 bases, with 10 bases between the two germline ends. Per germline, CDR1 DFQATT and CDR2 SNEGSKA (reference sequence). The CDR3 runs to 11 residues. The CDR3 here is CSAREVDTQYF. The CDR3 bases are TGCAGTGCCCGAGAGGTTGATACGCAGTATTTT.

V and J are TRBV11-1 and TRBJ2-3; 10 nucleotides match TRBD2. V lost 2 bases, J lost 6 bases, and 5 bases stayed unmatched. The CDR3 loop spans 15 amino acids. Germline CDR1 reads SGHAT; CDR2 reads FQDESV (reference sequence). Written as DNA, the CDR3 is TGTGCCAGCAGCTTAAGCGGGGGGGCTTGGGATACGCAGTATTTT. Amino acids: CASSLSGGAWDTQYF.

The rearrangement joins TRBV15 to TRBJ2-5; D remains ambiguous. V lost 1 base to trimming and J lost 5 bases, with 8 bases between them. The CDR3 is 13 amino acids. Germline V gene lookup returns CDR1 LNHNV and CDR2 YYDKDF (reference sequence). CDR3 sequence (DNA): TGTGCCACCAGCAGAGGAAGGCGGGAGACCCAGTACTTC. This translates into CATSRGRRETQYF.

The V gene is TRBV19, the J gene TRBJ2-3; 12 bases are a match to TRBD2. V gave up 3 bases and J gave up 6 bases; unmatched junction bases: 16. The CDR3 runs to 19 residues. Germline CDR1 LNHDA, CDR2 SQIVND (reference sequence). The CDR3 region is CASSMPDWRLAGGPDTQYF. CDR3 in DNA: TGTGCCAGTAGTATGCCCGACTGGCGCCTAGCGGGGGGGCCGGATACGCAGTATTTT.

Note on this clone: This sample includes further DNA sequences coding for the same CDR3. This chain connects TRBV9 to TRBJ1-1; 8 bases are shared with TRBD1. Per germline, CDR1 SGDLS and CDR2 YYNGEE. V trimming: 0 bases; J trimming: 2 bases; junction bases outside the gene matches: 0. The CDR3 runs to 14 residues. CDR3 in amino acids: CASSVAGGNTEAFF. CDR3 sequence (DNA): TGTGCCAGCAGCGTAGCAGGGGGCAACACTGAAGCTTTCTTT.

The J gene is TRBJ1-2, the V gene TRBV5-1; possibly TRBD1 for D (6 bases). Trimming pared 2 bases from V and 3 bases from J, leaving 14 bases between. Germline V gene data show CDR1 as SGHRS and CDR2 as YFSETQ. The CDR3 sequence is 15 residues long. The CDR3 nucleotides are TGCGCCAGCAGCTTCAGGACGTCAGGGGACTATGGCTACACCTTC. Translating it yields CASSFRTSGDYGYTF.

The chain links TRBV2 to TRBJ1-5; 10 bases agree with TRBD1. Germline trimming cut 6 bases from V and 5 bases from J; bases unmatched to any gene: 10. The CDR3 contains 16 residues. CDR1 SNHLY and CDR2 FYNNEI come from the germline V gene. The CDR3 reads CASSLRAGTGDQPQHF. As DNA, the CDR3 is TGTGCCAGCAGCCTCAGAGCCGGGACAGGGGATCAGCCCCAGCATTTT.

This clone has just a few counts. The chain combines TRBV29-1 with TRBJ1-1, with D uncertain. Trimming shortened V by 6 bases and J by 5 bases, and 16 bases separated the two germline ends. CDR1 and CDR2 from the germline V gene are SQVTM and ANQGSEA. The CDR3 loop spans 13 amino acids. CDR3 residues: CSVWWAGVTEAFF. The CDR3 DNA follows: TGCAGCGTATGGTGGGCGGGAGTAACTGAAGCTTTCTTT.

The J gene is TRBJ2-1, the V gene TRBV6-5; 11 positions agree with TRBD2. Trimming removed 0 bases from V and 6 bases from J; junction bases left unmatched: 4. Looked up from germline, CDR1 is MNHEY and CDR2 is SVGAGI. The CDR3 runs to 16 residues. The CDR3 spells CASSYSGGLAVNEQFF. CDR3 nucleotides: TGTGCCAGCAGTTACTCGGGGGGACTAGCGGTCAATGAGCAGTTCTTC.